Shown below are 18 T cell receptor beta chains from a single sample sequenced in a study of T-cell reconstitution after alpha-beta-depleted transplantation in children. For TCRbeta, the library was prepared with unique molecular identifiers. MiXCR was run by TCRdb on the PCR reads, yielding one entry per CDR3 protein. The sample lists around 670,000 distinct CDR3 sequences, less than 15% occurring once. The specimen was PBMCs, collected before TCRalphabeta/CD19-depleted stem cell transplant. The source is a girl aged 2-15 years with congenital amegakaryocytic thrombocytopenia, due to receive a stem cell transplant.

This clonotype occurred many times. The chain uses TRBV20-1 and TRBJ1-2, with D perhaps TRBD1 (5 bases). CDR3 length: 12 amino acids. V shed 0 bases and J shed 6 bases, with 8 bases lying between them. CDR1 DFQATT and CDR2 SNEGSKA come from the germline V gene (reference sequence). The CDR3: CSAREQGNGYTF. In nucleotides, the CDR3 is TGCAGTGCTAGAGAGCAGGGAAATGGCTACACCTTC.

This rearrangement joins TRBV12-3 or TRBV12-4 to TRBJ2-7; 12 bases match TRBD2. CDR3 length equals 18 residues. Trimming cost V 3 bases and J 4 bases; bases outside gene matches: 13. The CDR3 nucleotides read TGTGCCAGCAGTTTTAAGCCGAGACTAGCGGGAGTTGCGTACGAGCAGTACTTC. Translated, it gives CASSFKPRLAGVAYEQYF.

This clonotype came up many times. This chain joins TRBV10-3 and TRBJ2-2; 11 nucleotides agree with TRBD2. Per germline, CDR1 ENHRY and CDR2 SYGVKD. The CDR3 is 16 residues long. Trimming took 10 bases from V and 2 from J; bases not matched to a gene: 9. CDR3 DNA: TGTGCCACTGGCCTTACTAGCGGGGGTAACACCGGGGAGCTGTTTTTT. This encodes CATGLTSGGNTGELFF.

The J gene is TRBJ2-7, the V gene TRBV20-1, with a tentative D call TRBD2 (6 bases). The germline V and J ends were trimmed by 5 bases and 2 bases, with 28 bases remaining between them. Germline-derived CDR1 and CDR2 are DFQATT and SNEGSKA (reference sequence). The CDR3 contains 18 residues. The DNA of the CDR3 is TGCAGTGCTTCCGATGATGAGACAGACCCGGCGGGACCCTACGAGCAGTACTTC. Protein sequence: CSASDDETDPAGPYEQYF.

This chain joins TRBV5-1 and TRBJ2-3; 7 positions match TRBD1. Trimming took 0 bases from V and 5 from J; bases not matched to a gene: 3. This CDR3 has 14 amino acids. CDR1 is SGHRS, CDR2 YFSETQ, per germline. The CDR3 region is CASSLEGGLDTQYF. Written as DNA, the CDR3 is TGCGCCAGCAGCTTGGAAGGGGGCCTAGATACGCAGTATTTT.

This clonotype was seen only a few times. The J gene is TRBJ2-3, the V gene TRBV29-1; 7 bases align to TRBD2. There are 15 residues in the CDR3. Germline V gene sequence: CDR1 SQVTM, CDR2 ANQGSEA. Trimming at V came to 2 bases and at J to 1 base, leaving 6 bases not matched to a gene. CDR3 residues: CSVELASGGTDTQYF. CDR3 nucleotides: TGCAGCGTTGAATTGGCTAGCGGCGGCACAGATACGCAGTATTTT.

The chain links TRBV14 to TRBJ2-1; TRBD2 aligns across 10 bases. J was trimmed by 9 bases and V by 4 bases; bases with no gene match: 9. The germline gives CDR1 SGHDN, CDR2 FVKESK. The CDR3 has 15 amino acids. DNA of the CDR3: TGTGCCAGCAGCCGAGTACCGGGACTAGCGAGTGAGCAGTTCTTC. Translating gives CASSRVPGLASEQFF.

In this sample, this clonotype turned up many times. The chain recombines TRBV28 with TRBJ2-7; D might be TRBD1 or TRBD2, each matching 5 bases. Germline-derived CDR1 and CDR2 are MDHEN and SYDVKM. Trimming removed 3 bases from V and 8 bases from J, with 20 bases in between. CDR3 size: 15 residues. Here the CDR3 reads CASSFYARDGLKQYF. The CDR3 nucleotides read TGTGCCAGCAGTTTTTACGCTAGGGACGGTCTCAAGCAGTACTTC.

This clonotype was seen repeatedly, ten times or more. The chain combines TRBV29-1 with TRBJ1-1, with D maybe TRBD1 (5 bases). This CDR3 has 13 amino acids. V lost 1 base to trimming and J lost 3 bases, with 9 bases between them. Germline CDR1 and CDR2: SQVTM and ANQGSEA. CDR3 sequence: CSVEGREDTEAFF. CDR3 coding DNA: TGCAGCGTTGAAGGCAGGGAAGACACTGAAGCTTTCTTT.

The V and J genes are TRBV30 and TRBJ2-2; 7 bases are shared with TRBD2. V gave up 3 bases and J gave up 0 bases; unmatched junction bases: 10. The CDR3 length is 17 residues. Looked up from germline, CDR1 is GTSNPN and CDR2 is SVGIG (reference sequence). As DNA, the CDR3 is TGTGCCTGGAGCGTAAGGACCGGGACTACGAACACCGGGGAGCTGTTTTTT. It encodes CAWSVRTGTTNTGELFF.

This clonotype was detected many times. CDR3 nucleotides: TGCGCCAGCAGCTTGGAAGGACTGCAGTTCTTC. Translated, it gives CASSLEGLQFF. This chain joins TRBV5-1 and TRBJ2-1; possible D gene TRBD2, 5 bases. The CDR3 length is 11 residues. V was trimmed by 0 bases and J by 12 bases, leaving 7 bases between them. Germline loops: CDR1 SGHRS, CDR2 YFSETQ. The whole variable domain, remainder taken from reference TRBV5-1 and TRBJ2-1, is KAGVTQTPRYLIKTRGQQVTLSCSPISGHRSVSWYQQTPGQGLQFLFEYFSETQRNKGNFPGRFSGRQFSNSRSEMNVSTLELGDSALYLCASSLEGLQFFGPGTRLTVL.

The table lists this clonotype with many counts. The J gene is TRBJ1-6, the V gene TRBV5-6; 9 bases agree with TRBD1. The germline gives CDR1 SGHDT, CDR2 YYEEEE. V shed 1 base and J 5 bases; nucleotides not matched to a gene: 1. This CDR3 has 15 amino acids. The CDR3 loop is CASSLRDRDNSPLHF. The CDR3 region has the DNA TGTGCCAGCAGCTTGCGGGACAGGGATAATTCACCCCTCCACTTT.

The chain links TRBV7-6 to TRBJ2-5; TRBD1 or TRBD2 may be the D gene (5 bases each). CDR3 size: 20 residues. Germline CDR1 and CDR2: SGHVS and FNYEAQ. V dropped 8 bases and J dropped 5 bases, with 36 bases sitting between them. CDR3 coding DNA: TGTGCCAGCTCCCACTTAAAGGGATCGGGGCTCTTGGGGGTTGGGGAGACCCAGTACTTC. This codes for CASSHLKGSGLLGVGETQYF.

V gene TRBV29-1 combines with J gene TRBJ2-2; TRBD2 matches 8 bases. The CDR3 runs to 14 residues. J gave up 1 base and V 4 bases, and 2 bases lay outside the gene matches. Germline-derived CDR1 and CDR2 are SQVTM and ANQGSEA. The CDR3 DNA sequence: TGCAGCGTTGGGACTAGCCTGAACACCGGGGAGCTGTTTTTT. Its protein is CSVGTSLNTGELFF.

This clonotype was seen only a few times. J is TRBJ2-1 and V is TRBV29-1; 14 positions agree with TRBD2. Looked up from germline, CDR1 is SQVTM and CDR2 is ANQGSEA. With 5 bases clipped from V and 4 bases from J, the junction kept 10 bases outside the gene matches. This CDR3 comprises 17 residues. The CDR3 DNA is TGCAGCGTTCGAACAGGGACTAGCGGGAGTCTATACAATGAGCAGTTCTTC. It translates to CSVRTGTSGSLYNEQFF.

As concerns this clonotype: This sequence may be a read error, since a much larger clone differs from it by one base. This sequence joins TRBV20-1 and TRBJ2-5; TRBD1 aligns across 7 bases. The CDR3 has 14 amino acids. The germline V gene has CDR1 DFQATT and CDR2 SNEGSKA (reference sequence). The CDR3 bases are TGCAGTGCAAGACAGGGCTCGCGCCAAGAGACCCTGTACTTC. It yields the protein CSARQGSRQETLYF.

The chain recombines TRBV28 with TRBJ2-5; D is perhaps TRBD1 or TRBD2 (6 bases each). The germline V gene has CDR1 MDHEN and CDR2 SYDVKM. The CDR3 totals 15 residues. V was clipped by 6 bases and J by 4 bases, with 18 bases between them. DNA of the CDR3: TGTGCCAGCAGCGGTTCACAGGGAGGTGGAGAGACCCAGTACTTC. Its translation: CASSGSQGGGETQYF.

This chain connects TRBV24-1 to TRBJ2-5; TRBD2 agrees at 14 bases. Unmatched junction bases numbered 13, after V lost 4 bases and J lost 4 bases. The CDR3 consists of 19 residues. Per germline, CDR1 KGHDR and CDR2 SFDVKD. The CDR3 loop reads CATSDRQPGLAGASETQYF. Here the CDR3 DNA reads TGTGCCACCAGTGACCGACAACCGGGACTAGCGGGAGCTTCAGAGACCCAGTACTTC.